This T cell receptor beta chain derives from a study of molecular identifiers for immune sequencing clone quantification. On the study more broadly: In replicates, the authors split RNA from about 19,000 or 110,000 naive CD8 cells five ways and sequenced four.

Bulk libraries came from a prior protocol with listed TCR primers. MiXCR, run by TCRdb on the PCR reads, gives a single entry per CDR3 protein. The sample has approximately 630,000 distinct CDR3 sequences, about 25% seen once; the top ten hold 0.75% to 0.8%. CDR1 is MNHEY, CDR2 SMNVEV, per germline (reference sequence). The V end was cut by 2 bases, the J end by 6 bases, with 10 bases between. CDR3 length: 13 amino acids. The origin of this receptor is a human donor in good health. Some libraries in this study had Jurkat cell RNA spiked in. This chain connects TRBV27 to TRBJ1-2, with D unresolved. The sample taken for sequencing was naive CD8+ T cells from blood, with Jurkat cell RNA spiked in. Documented subset: FACS-sorted CD8+CD4-CCR7+CD45RA+ naive T cells. For the CDR3, the DNA is TGTGCCAGCAGTTTACCCGATAAGAATGGCTACACCTTC. The encoded protein is CASSLPDKNGYTF.